This T cell receptor beta chain is from a study of T-cell reconstitution after alpha-beta-depleted transplantation in children. CDR1 MNHNS and CDR2 SASEGT come from the germline V gene. The V gene end was trimmed by 1 base and the J gene end by 4 bases; junction bases not matched to a gene: 1. There are 14 residues in the CDR3. Construction of the TCRbeta library involved unique molecular identifiers. TCRdb processed the PCR reads anew with MiXCR; each CDR3 protein has one entry. The data contain approximately 980,000 distinct CDR3 sequences, about 26% of them singletons. The material was PBMCs, mostly from graft donor cells, obtained 360 days after TCRalphabeta/CD19-depleted stem cell transplant. The chain recombines TRBV6-1 with TRBJ1-2, with 9 bases lining up with TRBD1. The source of this sequence is a boy in the first two years of life who had a stem cell transplant for SCID, so the T cells may come from the graft donor. The CDR3 coding sequence is TGTGCCAGCAGTGAAGACAGGGGGCTCTATGGCTACACCTTC. The encoded protein is CASSEDRGLYGYTF.